This T cell receptor beta chain comes out of a study of cytomegalovirus exposure and HLA in healthy donors. Assay: immunoSEQ multiplex PCR; the TCRdb copy retains only in-frame clones and omits some. The data show 150,000 to 200,000 clones, with around four fifths seen just once and about 2.3% held by the top ten. This CDR3 comprises 13 residues. V lost 4 bases, J lost 4 bases, and 3 bases stayed unmatched. Germline loops: CDR1 SGHRS, CDR2 YFSETQ. V gene TRBV5-1 combines with J gene TRBJ2-5, with 8 bases fitting TRBD1. The receptor was derived from a man under 40 in good health and CMV-seropositive. The specimen sequenced was PBMCs. Here the CDR3 reads CASSTQGGETQYF. CDR3 in DNA: TGCGCCAGCAGCACACAGGGGGGAGAGACCCAGTACTTC.